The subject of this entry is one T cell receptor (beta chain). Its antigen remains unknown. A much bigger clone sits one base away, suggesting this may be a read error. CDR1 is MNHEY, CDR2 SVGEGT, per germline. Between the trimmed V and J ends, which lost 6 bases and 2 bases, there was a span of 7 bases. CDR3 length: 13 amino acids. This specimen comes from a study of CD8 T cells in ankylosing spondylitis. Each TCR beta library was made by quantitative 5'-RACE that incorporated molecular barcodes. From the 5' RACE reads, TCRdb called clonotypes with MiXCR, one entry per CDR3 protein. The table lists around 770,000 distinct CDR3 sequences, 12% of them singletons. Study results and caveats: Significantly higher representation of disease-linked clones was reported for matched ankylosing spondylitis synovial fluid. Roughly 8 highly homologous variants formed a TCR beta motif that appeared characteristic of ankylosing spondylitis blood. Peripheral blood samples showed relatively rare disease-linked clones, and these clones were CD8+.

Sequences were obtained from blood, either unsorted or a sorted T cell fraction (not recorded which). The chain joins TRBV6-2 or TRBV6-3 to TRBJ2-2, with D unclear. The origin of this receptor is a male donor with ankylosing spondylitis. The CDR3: CASSPHNTGELFF. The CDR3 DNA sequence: TGTGCCAGCAGCCCACACAACACCGGGGAGCTGTTTTTT.